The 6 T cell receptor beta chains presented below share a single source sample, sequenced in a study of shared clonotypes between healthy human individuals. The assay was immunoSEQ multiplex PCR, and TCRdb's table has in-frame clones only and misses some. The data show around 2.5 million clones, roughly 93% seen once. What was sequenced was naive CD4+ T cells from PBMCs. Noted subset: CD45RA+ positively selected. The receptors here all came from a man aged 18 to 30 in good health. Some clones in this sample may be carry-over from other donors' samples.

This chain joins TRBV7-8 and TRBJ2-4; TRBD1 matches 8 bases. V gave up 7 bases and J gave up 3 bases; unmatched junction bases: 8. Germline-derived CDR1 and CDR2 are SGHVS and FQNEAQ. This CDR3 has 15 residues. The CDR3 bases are TGTGCCAGCACCCCGACAGGGGCCCTCAAAAACATTCAGTACTTC. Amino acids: CASTPTGALKNIQYF. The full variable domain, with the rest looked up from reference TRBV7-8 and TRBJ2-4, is GAGVSQSPRYKVAKRGQDVALRCDPISGHVSLFWYQQALGQGPEFLTYFQNEAQLDKSGLPSDRFFAERPEGSVSTLKIQRTQQEDSAVYLCASTPTGALKNIQYFGAGTRLSVL.

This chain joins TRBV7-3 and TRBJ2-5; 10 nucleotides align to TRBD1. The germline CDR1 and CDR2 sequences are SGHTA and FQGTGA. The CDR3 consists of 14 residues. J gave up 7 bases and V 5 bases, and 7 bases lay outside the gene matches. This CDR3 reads CASSPTTGGGTQYF. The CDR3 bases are TGTGCCAGCAGCCCTACGACAGGGGGCGGGACCCAGTACTTC.

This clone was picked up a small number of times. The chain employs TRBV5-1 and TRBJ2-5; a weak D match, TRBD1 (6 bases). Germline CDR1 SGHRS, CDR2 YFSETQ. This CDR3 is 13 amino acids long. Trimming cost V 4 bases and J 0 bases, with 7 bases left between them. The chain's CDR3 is CASSRDNQETQYF. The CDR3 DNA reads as TGCGCCAGCAGCCGGGACAACCAAGAGACCCAGTACTTC.

The CDR3 sequence: CASSSHPDTQYF. DNA of the CDR3: TGTGCCAGCAGTTCTCACCCAGATACGCAGTATTTT. The rearrangement joins TRBV28 to TRBJ2-3; D not resolved. CDR1 is MDHEN, CDR2 SYDVKM, per germline. CDR3 length: 12 residues. V was pared by 4 bases and J by 4 bases, with 6 bases between.

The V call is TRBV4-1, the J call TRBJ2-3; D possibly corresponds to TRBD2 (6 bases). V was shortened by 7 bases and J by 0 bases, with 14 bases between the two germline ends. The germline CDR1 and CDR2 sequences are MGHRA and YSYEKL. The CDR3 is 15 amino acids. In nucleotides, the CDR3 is TGCGCCAGCACCCGGGAGTCGGCTAGCACAGATACGCAGTATTTT. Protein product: CASTRESASTDTQYF.

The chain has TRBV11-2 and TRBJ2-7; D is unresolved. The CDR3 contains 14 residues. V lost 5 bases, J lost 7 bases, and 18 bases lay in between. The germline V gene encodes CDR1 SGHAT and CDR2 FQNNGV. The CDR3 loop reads CASSQRTGMGEQYF. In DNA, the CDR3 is TGTGCCAGCAGCCAAAGGACGGGTATGGGGGAGCAGTACTTC. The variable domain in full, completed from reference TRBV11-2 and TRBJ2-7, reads EAGVAQSPRYKIIEKRQSVAFWCNPISGHATLYWYQQILGQGPKLLIQFQNNGVVDDSQLPKDRFSAERLKGVDSTLKIQPAKLEDSAVYLCASSQRTGMGEQYFGPGTRLTVT.